Here is one T cell receptor beta chain with its context. The antigen remains unidentified. The CDR3 consists of 15 residues. The V gene lost 5 bases and the J gene lost 11 bases, with 19 bases spanning the gap. Germline V gene data show CDR1 as SGHVS and CDR2 as FNYEAQ. The sample belongs to a study of early stage breast cancer tumors. Broader study findings: Compared with adjacent normal breast, tumors showed approximately 2.5-fold denser, more clonal T cells. Tumor and normal breast were distinguished via blood comparison in 14 of 16 patients.

Using immunoSEQ multiplex PCR, the repertoire was profiled, and TCRdb retains in-frame clones only, with some absent. This table holds about 36,000 clones, less than 80% found once. The clonotype was recovered from a person aged 55 to 70 with breast cancer. The chain links TRBV7-6 to TRBJ1-6; D might be TRBD1 (6 bases). The specimen was blood. Written as DNA, the CDR3 is TGTGCCAGCAGCCCGGGGCCCCAGGGGCATACACCCCTCCACTTT. The encoded protein is CASSPGPQGHTPLHF.